Listed below are T cell receptor beta chains from one sample, sequenced in a study of blood T cell repertoires in COVID-19. Profiling relied on immunoSEQ multiplex PCR, and the TCRdb table lists in-frame clones only, not all of them. The data hold 200,000 or so clones, with 80% to 85% observed a single time. The sequencing input was PBMCs or T cells enriched from blood (not recorded which). The receptor set was obtained from a man in his forties who had recovered from COVID-19. Each CDR3 is given with its conserved first and last residue. D genes are given only for firm matches. Not every row has a clone size; where given, it reads once, few, many or a size class.

d_gene	v_gene	j_gene	abundance	CDR3nt	CDR3aa
TRBD1	TRBV19	TRBJ1-5	NA	TGTGCCAGTAGTTTCGGGACAGGACCCTATAGCAATCAGCCCCAGCATTTT	CASSFGTGPYSNQPQHF
NA	TRBV9	TRBJ1-1	NA	TGTGCCAGCAGCGTAGCTACTGAGACTGAAGCTTTCTTT	CASSVATETEAFF
NA	TRBV3-1/TRBV3-2	TRBJ2-3	many	TGTGCCAGCAGCCGGAATACGCAGGGTACGCAGTATTTT	CASSRNTQGTQYF
TRBD2	TRBV3-1/TRBV3-2	TRBJ2-1	NA	TGTGCCAGCAGCCTAAAGACGGGACTATCTGCCAATGAGCAGTTCTTC	CASSLKTGLSANEQFF
NA	TRBV7-9	TRBJ1-3	NA	TGTGCCAGCAGCTTAACCGGGTCCGAAGAACGTGGAAACACCATATATTTT	CASSLTGSEERGNTIYF
TRBD2	TRBV7-6	TRBJ2-7	NA	TGTGCCAGCAGCTCCGGACTAGCGGGAGGTTCCTACGAGCAGTACTTC	CASSSGLAGGSYEQYF
NA	TRBV10-3	TRBJ1-4	NA	TGTGCCATCAGTGAACAAGGGAGCGAAAAACTGTTTTTT	CAISEQGSEKLFF
TRBD1	TRBV19	TRBJ1-5	NA	TGTGCAAGTAGTTTTATCACGACAGGGGGGTTTCAGCCCCAGCATTTT	CASSFITTGGFQPQHF
NA	TRBV14	TRBJ1-2	NA	TGTGCCAGCAGCCAAGATGGGAGATCTGGCTATGGCTACACCTTC	CASSQDGRSGYGYTF
TRBD2	TRBV5-6	TRBJ2-2	NA	TGTGCCAGCAGCTTGGTTAGCGGGGGGAACACCGGGGAGCTGTTTTTT	CASSLVSGGNTGELFF
TRBD1	TRBV14	TRBJ2-1	NA	TGTGCCAGCAGCCAAGGTGGGACAGGGGCAGGGAATGAGCAGTTCTTC	CASSQGGTGAGNEQFF
NA	TRBV11-2	TRBJ2-5	once	TGTGCCAGCAGCTTAGAACCCTACCCCCCTAAGACCCAGTACTTC	CASSLEPYPPKTQYF
NA	TRBV5-4	TRBJ1-1	NA	TGTGCCAGCAGCTTGAGGGGCACTGAAGCTTTCTTT	CASSLRGTEAFF
TRBD1	TRBV5-8	TRBJ1-2	NA	TGTGCCAGCAGCGTATACCCCGGGACAGGGACCTATGGCTACACCTTC	CASSVYPGTGTYGYTF
TRBD2	TRBV29-1	TRBJ2-1	once	TGCAGCGCAGGACTAGCCGACAATGAGCAGTTCTTC	CSAGLADNEQFF
TRBD1	TRBV28	TRBJ1-2	NA	TGTGCCAGCAGTGTCGACCACAGGGGAGGCTACACCTTC	CASSVDHRGGYTF
TRBD1	TRBV7-6	TRBJ1-4	NA	TGTGCCAGCAGCTTAGGAGGCAGGGGGCATCATGAAAAACTGTTTTTT	CASSLGGRGHHEKLFF
NA	TRBV6-5	TRBJ2-7	NA	TGTGCCAGCGGACGGGACACCTCCTACGAGCAGTACTTC	CASGRDTSYEQYF
NA	TRBV5-1	TRBJ2-1	few	TGCGCCAGCAGCCGGGACATGCAGAAATACAATGAGCAGTTCTTC	CASSRDMQKYNEQFF
TRBD1	TRBV30	TRBJ1-1	NA	TGTGCTTTCCGCAGGGGACAGGGATACACTGAAGCTTTCTTT	CAFRRGQGYTEAFF
NA	TRBV19	TRBJ1-2	NA	TGTGCCAGTAGTATTTTCTTTGAGGGCACACTGCCCTATGGCTACACCTTC	CASSIFFEGTLPYGYTF
NA	TRBV7-9	TRBJ1-2	many	TGTGCCAGCACCACGATATCACAGGGCGGCTACACCTTC	CASTTISQGGYTF
NA	TRBV7-8	TRBJ2-5	NA	TGTGCCAGCAGCTTGGTACGCGGAGGAGAGACCCAGTACTTC	CASSLVRGGETQYF
NA	TRBV10-3	TRBJ2-3	NA	TGTGCCATCAGTGAGGGACAGAGCACAGATACGCAGTATTTT	CAISEGQSTDTQYF
NA	TRBV7-2	TRBJ2-5	NA	TGTGCCAGCGGAGTGGCGGTCCAAGAGACCCAGTACTTC	CASGVAVQETQYF
NA	TRBV3-1/TRBV3-2	TRBJ1-2	few	TGTGCCAGCAGCCAAGGCGACAGTAACTATGGCTACACCTTC	CASSQGDSNYGYTF
NA	TRBV4-2	TRBJ2-3	NA	TGTGCCAGCAGCCAAGTTCCTCGGGCGGGGACCACAGATACGCAGTATTTT	CASSQVPRAGTTDTQYF
TRBD2	TRBV4-2	TRBJ2-1	NA	TGTGCCAGCAGCCAAGATCGAGCCAGCGGGGGGCATGAGCAGTTCTTC	CASSQDRASGGHEQFF
TRBD1	TRBV18	TRBJ1-1	NA	TGTGCCAGCTCACTCCTGACAGGGCAGGGCACTGAAGCTTTCTTT	CASSLLTGQGTEAFF
NA	TRBV12-3/TRBV12-4	TRBJ1-1	NA	TGTGCCAGCAGTTCCGTCCTGAACACTGAAGCTTTCTTT	CASSSVLNTEAFF
TRBD2	TRBV3-1/TRBV3-2	TRBJ2-1	NA	TGTGCCAGCAGCTCGAATAGCGGGGGTAACAATGAGCAGTTCTTC	CASSSNSGGNNEQFF
NA	TRBV30	TRBJ2-7	NA	TGTGCCTGGATGATGGGAGCAGGGGTATCCTACGAGCAGTACTTC	CAWMMGAGVSYEQYF
NA	TRBV20-1	TRBJ1-2	NA	TGCAGTGCTGCAGGGTATGGTGGCTACACCTTC	CSAAGYGGYTF
TRBD1	TRBV28	TRBJ2-7	NA	TGTGCCAGCAGAAAACGGGACAGGGGGGCCTACGAGCAGTACTTC	CASRKRDRGAYEQYF
TRBD1	TRBV2	TRBJ1-6	NA	TGTGCCAGCAGGACAAGGGGGACAGTCTCACCCCTCCACTTT	CASRTRGTVSPLHF
TRBD2	TRBV4-2	TRBJ2-1	NA	TGTGCCAGCAGCCAAGACTGGACTAGCGCCTACTCCTACAATGAGCAGTTCTTC	CASSQDWTSAYSYNEQFF
TRBD2	TRBV4-2	TRBJ2-1	NA	TGTGCCAGCAGCCAGGGGCGGGGGGCGACCAATGAGCAGTTCTTC	CASSQGRGATNEQFF
TRBD1	TRBV2	TRBJ1-2	NA	TGTGCCAGCTTAAAAAGGGACAGAGATAACTATGGCTACACCTTC	CASLKRDRDNYGYTF
TRBD1	TRBV11-1	TRBJ1-6	NA	TGTGCCAGCAGCACCCGACAGGGAAATTCACCCCTCCACTTT	CASSTRQGNSPLHF
TRBD1	TRBV5-4	TRBJ1-4	NA	TGTGCCAGCAGCTCCGGGACAGCAAATGAAAAACTGTTTTTT	CASSSGTANEKLFF
NA	TRBV15	TRBJ1-1	few	TGTGCCACCAGCAGAGAAAGCTCCTATGAAGCTTTCTTT	CATSRESSYEAFF